This T cell receptor (beta chain) was retrieved from a study of blood T cell repertoires in COVID-19. Study overall: Sites in the United States, Italy and Spain provided acute and convalescent COVID-19 samples. Sources were T cells, B-cell-depleted T cells, or PBMCs; the material itself was cDNA or gDNA.

Clones were sequenced by immunoSEQ multiplex PCR, and TCRdb holds only the in-frame ones, with some missing. The repertoire holds fewer than 25,000 clones, with about 92% as singletons. CDR3 length: 14 amino acids. Germline values: CDR1 MDHEN, CDR2 SYDVKM. After removal of 5 bases from V and 6 bases from J, the junction contained 1 base not matched to a gene. Input material: peripheral blood. The V and J genes are TRBV28 and TRBJ2-2, with TRBD2 identical over 12 bases. The TCR was taken from a man between 65 and 79 years old with acute or convalescent COVID-19. Here the CDR3 reads CASSLAGGAGELFF. Written as DNA, the CDR3 is TGTGCCAGCAGTCTAGCGGGAGGGGCCGGGGAGCTGTTTTTT. Full variable domain (missing parts from reference TRBV28 and TRBJ2-2): DVKVTQSSRYLVKRTGEKVFLECVQDMDHENMFWYRQDPGLGLRLIYFSYDVKMKEKGDIPEGYSVSREKKERFSLILESASTNQTSMYLCASSLAGGAGELFFGEGSRLTVL.